This is a list of T cell receptor beta chains from one sample in a study of vaccination and CD4 T cells after COVID-19. TCRdb ran MiXCR on the PCR reads and lists one entry per CDR3 protein. This table has 4,000 to 6,000 distinct CDR3 sequences, roughly 45% appearing once. These receptors have no identified antigens. This specimen consisted of CD4+ T cells from blood, cultured in vitro, obtained after SARS-CoV-2 vaccination. All receptors derive from a human donor who had recovered from COVID-19. Each CDR3 is given with its conserved first and last residue. A D gene is named only where the DNA matches it firmly. The size entry is marked missing in some rows and otherwise reads once, few, many or a size class.

cdr3_length clone_size j_call d_call v_call cdr3_nt cdr3_aa
16 NA TRBJ2-1 TRBD2 TRBV15 TGTGCCACCAGCAGAGATCTAGCGGGACCCTACAATGAGCAGTTCTTC CATSRDLAGPYNEQFF
11 NA TRBJ1-1 NA TRBV20-1 TGCAGTGCCCGCGGACGGTTTGAAGCTTTCTTT CSARGRFEAFF
13 NA TRBJ1-2 TRBD1 TRBV28 TGTACCAGCAGTACCGGGACAGGGAATGGCTACACCTTC CTSSTGTGNGYTF
14 few TRBJ2-5 NA TRBV6-1 TGTGCCAGCAGTGAAAGGGGGGGGGCGGAGACCCAGTACTTC CASSERGGAETQYF
13 medium-sized TRBJ2-2 TRBD2 TRBV20-1 TGCAGTGCCACTACAGCGGGAGTCGGGGAGCTGTTTTTT CSATTAGVGELFF
12 few TRBJ1-1 NA TRBV20-1 TGCAGTGCTAGAGATCGAGGGCCCGAAGCTTTCTTT CSARDRGPEAFF
14 medium-sized TRBJ1-2 NA TRBV7-3 TGTGCCAGCCGCCTTCCGGGACAACCCTATGGCTACACCTTC CASRLPGQPYGYTF
12 NA TRBJ2-2 NA TRBV7-3 TGTGCCAGCAGCTTAATCCCCGGGGAGCTGTTTTTT CASSLIPGELFF
14 NA TRBJ2-5 TRBD2 TRBV7-2 TGTGCCAGCAGCCCCCCCGGGGGGGGTCCGACCCAGTACTTC CASSPPGGGPTQYF
15 NA TRBJ2-7 NA TRBV5-1 TGCGCCAGCAGCACAAACAGAAGAGGGCCCTACGAGCAGTACTTC CASSTNRRGPYEQYF
14 few TRBJ1-2 NA TRBV6-1 TGTGCCAGCACCAATCTCGGGGCGCGGGGCGGCTACACCTTC CASTNLGARGGYTF
17 few TRBJ2-3 TRBD2 TRBV11-2 TGTGCCAGCAGCCGCCTAGCGGGGGGCGCTAGCACAGATACGCAGTATTTT CASSRLAGGASTDTQYF
12 NA TRBJ1-1 NA TRBV27 NA CASSSSDSSAFF
13 few TRBJ1-1 NA TRBV7-9 TGTGCCAGCAGCTTCACAGGGCGTTCTGAAGCTTTCTTT CASSFTGRSEAFF
14 few TRBJ1-1 TRBD1 TRBV20-1 TGCAGTGCTTTATGGGACAGGATGAACACTGAAGCTTTCTTT CSALWDRMNTEAFF
13 NA TRBJ1-5 NA TRBV28 TGTGCCAGCAGTGGGCTTAGCAATCAGCCCCAGCATTTT CASSGLSNQPQHF
17 NA TRBJ1-2 TRBD1 TRBV28 TGTGCCAGCAGTATCGGGACAGCCAAACTTTCTAACTATGGCTACACCTTC CASSIGTAKLSNYGYTF
16 NA TRBJ1-1 NA TRBV19 TGTGCCAGTAGTCGCACCAACCGACAAATGAACACTGAAGCTTTCTTT CASSRTNRQMNTEAFF
15 NA TRBJ2-6 TRBD2 TRBV2 TGTGCCAGCAGTGCGACTAGCCCTGGGGCCAACGTCCTGACTTTC CASSATSPGANVLTF
14 NA TRBJ2-1 NA TRBV28 TGTGCCAGCAGTTTAGCTCTGCCTCCCAATGAGCAGTTCTTC CASSLALPPNEQFF
11 few TRBJ2-5 NA TRBV2 TGTGCCAGCAAGAGGGAAGTGACCCAGTACTTC CASKREVTQYF
13 NA TRBJ1-1 NA TRBV20-1 TGCAGTGCCAGCGCAGCCATGAACACTGAAACTTTCTTT CSASAAMNTETFF
14 few TRBJ1-1 TRBD1 TRBV6-1 TGTGCCAGCAGTCAAACAGGGGGCTGGACTGAAGCTTTCTTT CASSQTGGWTEAFF
15 large TRBJ2-7 NA TRBV21-1 TGTGCCAGCAGCAAAGGGGCATCAGGGGCCGACGAGCAGTACTTC CASSKGASGADEQYF
15 NA TRBJ2-1 TRBD2 TRBV15 TGTGCCACCAGTATGGACAGCGGGAGTCCTAATGAGCAGTTCTTC CATSMDSGSPNEQFF
12 NA TRBJ2-5 NA TRBV2 TGTGCCAGAGACAAGGGAGGAGAGACCCAGTACTTC CARDKGGETQYF
16 NA TRBJ1-5 NA TRBV28 TGTGCCAGTTCAGCTTACACGCTGTACTTCAATCAGCCCCAGCATTTT CASSAYTLYFNQPQHF
14 NA TRBJ2-7 NA TRBV11-3 TGTGCCAGCAGCTTGGAAGTGGGAGACTACGAGCAGTACTTC CASSLEVGDYEQYF
11 few TRBJ1-2 NA TRBV19 TGTGCCAGTAGTAGGGGTGGCGGCTACACCTTC CASSRGGGYTF
14 NA TRBJ1-2 TRBD1 TRBV25-1 TGTGCCAGCAGAAGGGGACAGGGGTTCTATGGCTACACCTTC CASRRGQGFYGYTF
15 medium-sized TRBJ1-5 NA TRBV20-1 TGCAGTGCTAGAGATGGGGCCGGGGGCAATCAGCCCCAGCATTTT CSARDGAGGNQPQHF
16 NA TRBJ2-5 NA TRBV6-1 TGTGCCAGCAGTGGGCCCCACAACGCAGGGAGAGAGACCCAGTACTTC CASSGPHNAGRETQYF
16 NA TRBJ1-2 NA TRBV7-9 TGTGCCAGCAGCCCCCCCCCGGGAGGGGTGTCCTATGGCTACACCTTC CASSPPPGGVSYGYTF
13 few TRBJ1-1 NA TRBV25-1 TGTGCCAGCAGTGGGGACGGGGTGTTCGGGGCTTTCTTT CASSGDGVFGAFF
14 few TRBJ1-3 TRBD1 TRBV20-1 TGCAGTGCTATGGACAGGAACTCTGGAAACACCATATATTTT CSAMDRNSGNTIYF
15 few TRBJ2-1 NA TRBV6-1 TGTGCCAGCAGAACGACAGTAGCTTCCTACAATGAGCAGTTCTTC CASRTTVASYNEQFF
16 NA TRBJ1-2 NA TRBV6-1 TGTGCCAGCAGCCGGGATGGGGGGGCAAGGAACTATGGCTACACCTTC CASSRDGGARNYGYTF
15 NA TRBJ2-2 NA TRBV27 TGTGCCAGCAGTTTATGGGGTCAGGGGACCGGGGAGCTGTTTTTT CASSLWGQGTGELFF
14 NA TRBJ1-1 NA TRBV2 TGTGCCAGCAGAAGGACATTCATGAACACTGAAGCTTTCTTT CASRRTFMNTEAFF
14 once TRBJ1-1 NA TRBV7-9 TGTGCCAGCAGCTTAGGACAGGAGAACACTGAATCTTTCTTT CASSLGQENTESFF
16 few TRBJ2-7 TRBD2 TRBV19 TGTGCCAGTAGTCCACGGACTAGCGGGACATGGTACGAGCAGTACTTC CASSPRTSGTWYEQYF
12 medium-sized TRBJ1-1 NA TRBV20-1 TGCAGTGCTAGAGGGGGGAACACTGAAGCTTTCTTT CSARGGNTEAFF
12 few TRBJ2-7 NA TRBV20-1 TGCAGTGCCGAGGCGGACAGCTACGAGCAGTACTTC CSAEADSYEQYF
17 few TRBJ2-2 TRBD2 TRBV7-8 TGTGCCAGCAGCGCCACTAGCGGGAGGGCCTCCACCGGGGAGCTGTTTTTT CASSATSGRASTGELFF
17 NA TRBJ1-5 TRBD1 TRBV10-2 TGCGCCAGCAGGGGGACAGGGCGGTGGGGGAGCAATCAGCCCCAGCATTTT CASRGTGRWGSNQPQHF
15 NA TRBJ2-7 TRBD2 TRBV20-1 TGCAGTGCTAGAGATCTGTTAGCGGGTACCTACGAGCAGTACTTC CSARDLLAGTYEQYF
14 once TRBJ2-5 NA TRBV5-4 TGTGCCAGCAGCGTTTCAGGGATAGGAGAGACCCAGTACTTC CASSVSGIGETQYF
12 NA TRBJ2-2 NA TRBV11-3 TGTGCCAGCAGCCAGGGGATTCCCCAAACGTTTTTT CASSQGIPQTFF
15 NA TRBJ2-5 NA TRBV20-1 TGCAGTGCTAGCCCCCGGTTCGCGCTCGGTGAGACCCAGTACTTC CSASPRFALGETQYF
13 few TRBJ1-1 NA TRBV28 TGTGCCAGCAGTCTGGGGGGGGTGGCTGAAGCTTTCTTT CASSLGGVAEAFF
16 few TRBJ1-6 NA TRBV7-2 TGTGCCAGCAGCGGACCAGCAGTCGGAATGAATTCACCCCTCCACTTT CASSGPAVGMNSPLHF
16 NA TRBJ1-6 NA TRBV7-2 TGTGCCAGCAGCTCGCCACAGGGTACCTATAATTCACCCCTCCACTTT CASSSPQGTYNSPLHF
15 few TRBJ1-1 TRBD1 TRBV20-1 TGCAGTGCTAGAGATGCGGGGACAGGTTTCACTGAAGCTTTCTTT CSARDAGTGFTEAFF